The rows below give T cell receptor beta chains drawn from one sample of a study of shared T cell receptors in the human thymus. Here immunoSEQ multiplex PCR was the method, and the copy in TCRdb shows in-frame clones only, minus some. The top ten hold under 0.012% of the sample, which has more than 550,000 clones, 70% to 90% seen once. These data also formed part of another study, on human thymus T cells.

Sequencing used thymocytes. The source is a girl under three years old with a congenital heart defect. The CDR3 runs from the conserved cysteine through the conserved F or W. The D gene is left open where the match is weak. A clone size is listed for some rows: how often the clone was seen (once, few, many), or a class if it is expanded.

d_call: .
j_call: TRBJ1-1
clone_size: .
v_call: TRBV19
cdr3_aa: CASMGGSPHTEAFF
cdr3_nt: TGTGCCAGTATGGGCGGGAGTCCCCACACTGAAGCTTTCTTT

d_call: .
j_call: TRBJ1-6
clone_size: .
v_call: TRBV5-8
cdr3_aa: CASSLWVGAGNSPLHF
cdr3_nt: TGTGCCAGCAGCTTGTGGGTGGGCGCGGGTAATTCACCCCTCCACTTT

d_call: TRBD1
j_call: TRBJ1-2
clone_size: .
v_call: TRBV13
cdr3_aa: CASSLLEGGHYGYTF
cdr3_nt: TGTGCCAGCAGCTTATTAGAAGGGGGCCACTATGGCTACACCTTC

d_call: .
j_call: TRBJ1-1
clone_size: .
v_call: TRBV5-1
cdr3_aa: CASSLNRNTEAFF
cdr3_nt: TGCGCCAGCAGCTTGAATCGGAACACTGAAGCTTTCTTT

d_call: .
j_call: TRBJ2-7
clone_size: .
v_call: TRBV27
cdr3_aa: CASSLRGRSYEQYF
cdr3_nt: TGTGCCAGCAGTTTAAGGGGCAGGTCCTACGAGCAGTACTTC

d_call: TRBD2
j_call: TRBJ2-1
clone_size: .
v_call: TRBV7-9
cdr3_aa: CASSLEGLAGYGEQFF
cdr3_nt: TGTGCCAGCAGCTTAGAAGGGCTAGCGGGGTACGGTGAGCAGTTCTTC

d_call: .
j_call: TRBJ2-3
clone_size: .
v_call: TRBV7-6
cdr3_aa: CASSLLGGRYTDTQYF
cdr3_nt: TGTGCCAGCAGCTTACTGGGGGGGCGGTACACAGATACGCAGTATTTT

d_call: TRBD1
j_call: TRBJ2-3
clone_size: .
v_call: TRBV7-9
cdr3_aa: CASSHLPDRGRGTQYF
cdr3_nt: TGTGCCAGCAGCCACCTTCCGGACAGGGGGCGCGGTACGCAGTATTTT

d_call: .
j_call: TRBJ2-7
clone_size: .
v_call: TRBV19
cdr3_aa: CASSMVWAGTAQYEQYF
cdr3_nt: TGTGCCAGTAGTATGGTTTGGGCGGGGACGGCTCAATACGAGCAGTACTTC

d_call: .
j_call: TRBJ2-7
clone_size: .
v_call: TRBV11-2
cdr3_aa: CASSFIQNEQYF
cdr3_nt: TGTGCCAGCAGCTTTATACAGAACGAGCAGTACTTC

d_call: .
j_call: TRBJ2-5
clone_size: .
v_call: TRBV7-6
cdr3_aa: CASSLIRGRETQYF
cdr3_nt: TGTGCCAGCAGCTTAATTAGGGGTCGAGAGACCCAGTACTTC

d_call: TRBD1
j_call: TRBJ1-2
clone_size: .
v_call: TRBV9
cdr3_aa: CASRGQGTYGYTF
cdr3_nt: TGTGCCAGCAGGGGACAGGGGACCTATGGCTACACCTTC

d_call: TRBD2
j_call: TRBJ2-3
clone_size: few
v_call: TRBV4-3
cdr3_aa: CASSQVLAGSPDTQYF
cdr3_nt: TGCGCCAGCAGCCAAGTACTAGCGGGGTCACCAGATACGCAGTATTTT

d_call: .
j_call: TRBJ1-6
clone_size: .
v_call: TRBV19
cdr3_aa: CASSMRTGDGLHF
cdr3_nt: TGTGCCAGTAGTATGCGTACGGGGGACGGCCTCCACTTT

d_call: TRBD1
j_call: TRBJ1-2
clone_size: .
v_call: TRBV2
cdr3_aa: CASNEPGTEKGFYGYTF
cdr3_nt: TGTGCCAGCAATGAACCCGGGACAGAGAAAGGGTTCTATGGCTACACCTTC

d_call: TRBD1
j_call: TRBJ1-1
clone_size: .
v_call: TRBV25-1
cdr3_aa: CASRETGAVNTEAFF
cdr3_nt: TGTGCCAGCAGAGAAACAGGGGCGGTGAACACTGAAGCTTTCTTT

d_call: .
j_call: TRBJ1-2
clone_size: .
v_call: TRBV19
cdr3_aa: CASRGFGGIYGYTF
cdr3_nt: TGTGCCAGTAGGGGATTTGGGGGGATATATGGCTACACCTTC

d_call: .
j_call: TRBJ1-4
clone_size: .
v_call: TRBV2
cdr3_aa: CASRGHIRGKLFF
cdr3_nt: TGTGCCAGCAGGGGACACATAAGGGGAAAACTGTTTTTT

d_call: .
j_call: TRBJ1-2
clone_size: .
v_call: TRBV5-1
cdr3_aa: CASSLEGQGGYTF
cdr3_nt: TGCGCCAGCAGCTTGGAGGGCCAGGGGGGCTACACCTTC

d_call: .
j_call: TRBJ1-6
clone_size: .
v_call: TRBV9
cdr3_aa: CASSAPSGRVSSPLHF
cdr3_nt: TGTGCCAGCAGCGCCCCATCGGGCAGGGTCTCCTCTCCCCTCCACTTT

d_call: .
j_call: TRBJ2-7
clone_size: .
v_call: TRBV6-1
cdr3_aa: CASGTYYGYEQYF
cdr3_nt: TGTGCCAGCGGCACCTACTACGGTTACGAGCAGTACTTC

d_call: .
j_call: TRBJ1-2
clone_size: .
v_call: TRBV28
cdr3_aa: CASREGGALRDGYTF
cdr3_nt: TGTGCCAGCAGGGAGGGAGGGGCTCTTCGTGATGGCTACACCTTC

d_call: .
j_call: TRBJ1-2
clone_size: few
v_call: TRBV2
cdr3_aa: CASSEGLARIYGYTF
cdr3_nt: TGTGCCAGCAGTGAGGGTCTGGCGAGGATCTATGGCTACACCTTC

d_call: .
j_call: TRBJ2-2
clone_size: .
v_call: TRBV18
cdr3_aa: CASSDRISGELFF
cdr3_nt: TGTGCCAGCTCAGATAGGATCTCGGGAGAGCTGTTTTTT

d_call: TRBD1
j_call: TRBJ2-4
clone_size: .
v_call: TRBV27
cdr3_aa: CASGQVDRGGNIQYF
cdr3_nt: TGTGCCAGCGGCCAGGTGGACAGGGGCGGAAACATTCAGTACTTC

d_call: .
j_call: TRBJ2-7
clone_size: .
v_call: TRBV6-1
cdr3_aa: CASSDFLPEQYF
cdr3_nt: TGTGCCAGCAGTGATTTCCTCCCCGAGCAGTACTTC

d_call: .
j_call: TRBJ1-3
clone_size: few
v_call: TRBV18
cdr3_aa: CASSPWGRMYSGNTIYF
cdr3_nt: TGTGCCAGCTCACCCTGGGGGCGAATGTACTCTGGAAACACCATATATTTT

d_call: TRBD1
j_call: TRBJ2-5
clone_size: .
v_call: TRBV6-5
cdr3_aa: CASSLLQGAEKTQYF
cdr3_nt: TGTGCCAGCAGTTTGCTGCAGGGGGCTGAAAAGACCCAGTACTTC

d_call: .
j_call: TRBJ1-1
clone_size: .
v_call: TRBV6-6
cdr3_aa: CASRKGGARTEAFF
cdr3_nt: TGTGCCAGCAGGAAAGGGGGGGCTCGGACTGAAGCTTTCTTT

d_call: .
j_call: TRBJ1-3
clone_size: .
v_call: TRBV10-3
cdr3_aa: CAIAVGTRNTIYF
cdr3_nt: TGTGCCATCGCGGTCGGGACACGAAACACCATATATTTT

d_call: TRBD1
j_call: TRBJ1-2
clone_size: .
v_call: TRBV27
cdr3_aa: CASSLGQQGRYGYTF
cdr3_nt: TGTGCCAGCAGTTTGGGCCAACAGGGGAGGTATGGCTACACCTTC

d_call: .
j_call: TRBJ2-2
clone_size: .
v_call: TRBV5-1
cdr3_aa: CASSATLGQHYTGELFF
cdr3_nt: TGCGCCAGCAGCGCCACCCTGGGCCAGCATTACACCGGGGAGCTGTTTTTT

d_call: TRBD1
j_call: TRBJ1-5
clone_size: once
v_call: TRBV28
cdr3_aa: CASSSYGQAVNQPQHF
cdr3_nt: TGTGCCAGCAGTTCGTACGGACAGGCGGTCAATCAGCCCCAGCATTTT

d_call: TRBD1
j_call: TRBJ1-5
clone_size: .
v_call: TRBV9
cdr3_aa: CASSWTGGRNQPQHF
cdr3_nt: TGTGCCAGCAGCTGGACAGGAGGAAGGAATCAGCCCCAGCATTTT

d_call: .
j_call: TRBJ1-2
clone_size: .
v_call: TRBV6-1
cdr3_aa: CASSEAGGYTF
cdr3_nt: TGTGCCAGCAGTGAAGCGGGCGGCTACACCTTC

d_call: TRBD1
j_call: TRBJ1-5
clone_size: few
v_call: TRBV6-1
cdr3_aa: CASSEWRGGAEWQPQHF
cdr3_nt: TGTGCCAGCAGTGAATGGAGAGGGGGCGCCGAATGGCAGCCCCAGCATTTT